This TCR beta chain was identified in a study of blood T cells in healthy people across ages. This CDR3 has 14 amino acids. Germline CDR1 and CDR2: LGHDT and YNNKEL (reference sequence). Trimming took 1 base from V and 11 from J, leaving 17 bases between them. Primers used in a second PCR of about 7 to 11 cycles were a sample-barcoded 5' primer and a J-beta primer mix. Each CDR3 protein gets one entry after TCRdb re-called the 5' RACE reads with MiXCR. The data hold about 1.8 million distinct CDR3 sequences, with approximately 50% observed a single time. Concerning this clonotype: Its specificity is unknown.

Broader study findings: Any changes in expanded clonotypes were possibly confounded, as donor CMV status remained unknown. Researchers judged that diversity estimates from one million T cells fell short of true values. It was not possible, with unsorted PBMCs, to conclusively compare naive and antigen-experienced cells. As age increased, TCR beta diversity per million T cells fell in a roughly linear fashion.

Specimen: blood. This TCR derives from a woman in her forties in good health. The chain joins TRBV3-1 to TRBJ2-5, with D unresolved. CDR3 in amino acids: CASSQGSSFNEQYF. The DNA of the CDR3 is TGTGCCAGCAGCCAAGGTAGTAGTTTCAATGAGCAGTACTTC.